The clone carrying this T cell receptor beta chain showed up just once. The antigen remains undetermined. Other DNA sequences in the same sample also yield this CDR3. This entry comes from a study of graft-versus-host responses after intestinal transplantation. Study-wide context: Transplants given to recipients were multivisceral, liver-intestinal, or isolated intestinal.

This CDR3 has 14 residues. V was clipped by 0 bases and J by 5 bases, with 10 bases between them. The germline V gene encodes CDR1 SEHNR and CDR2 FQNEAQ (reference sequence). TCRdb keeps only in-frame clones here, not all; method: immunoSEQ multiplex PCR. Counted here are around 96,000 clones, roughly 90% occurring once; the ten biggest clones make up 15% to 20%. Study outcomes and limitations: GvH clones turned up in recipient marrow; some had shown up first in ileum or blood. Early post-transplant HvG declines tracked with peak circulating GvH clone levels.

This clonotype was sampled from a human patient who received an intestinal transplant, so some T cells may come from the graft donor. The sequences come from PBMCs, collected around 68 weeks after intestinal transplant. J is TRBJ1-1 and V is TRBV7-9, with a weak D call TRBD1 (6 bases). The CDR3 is CASSLAGGGTEAFF. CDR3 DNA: TGTGCCAGCAGCTTAGCGGGGGGCGGGACTGAAGCTTTCTTT. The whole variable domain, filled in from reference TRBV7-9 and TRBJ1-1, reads DTGVSQNPRHKITKRGQNVTFRCDPISEHNRLYWYRQTLGQGPEFLTYFQNEAQLEKSRLLSDRFSAERPKGSFSTLEIQRTEQGDSAMYLCASSLAGGGTEAFFGQGTRLTVV.